The entry below gives a single T cell receptor (beta chain) sequence along with its context. A few counts support this clonotype. No antigen is known for it. Base qualities are not at hand, and no much larger clone is one base apart. This entry belongs to a study of regulatory T cells in long-lasting Graves disease (dated by TCRdb to the early 2020s). General notes on the study: In the newly diagnosed Graves' disease group, patients had been taking antithyroid drugs for less than 3 months. Patients with persistent Graves' disease were compared with patients with newly diagnosed Graves' disease using TCR sequencing and RNA sequencing of peripheral blood. The study was conducted in China and was registered as a clinical trial. TCR sequencing covered about 13 persistent and some 20 newly diagnosed Graves' disease patients, some 33 samples in total. What the authors observed across the whole study: Only peripheral blood was studied, because thyroid tissue, the primary lesion, was inaccessible. Lower TCR Shannon entropy and fewer highly expanded clones were observed in persistent Graves' disease patients than in newly diagnosed patients, which suggested clonal expansion. Sequencing and analysis were restricted to the TCR beta chain. Patients with persistent disease shared more public clonotypes (around 2,700) than newly diagnosed patients did (around 980). Persistent disease showed preferential use of TRBV28, TRBJ1-2 and TRBJ2-5, whereas newly diagnosed disease favored TRBV20-1 and TRBJ2-1. As a limitation, the authors acknowledged that the small sample size may reduce accuracy.

Per the publication, the time point label means: newly diagnosed GD, antithyroid drugs for less than 3 months. For both TCR sequencing and RNA sequencing, RNA was extracted from PBMCs using TRIzol. The diagnosis of Graves' disease followed American Thyroid Association guidelines. Recruitment of patients was carried out at an endocrinology department in Xi'an, China. From each patient, around 9.3 milliliters of peripheral blood was collected into an EDTA anticoagulant tube. PBMCs were isolated by Ficoll Paque Plus density gradient separation without further T cell sorting. An Agilent 2100 Bioanalyzer and agarose gel were used to assess RNA quality, and a NanoDrop 2000 was used to measure RNA concentration. Library preparation used multiplex PCR. These reads were obtained on an Illumina HiSeq 4000. To build TCR beta libraries, CDR3 regions were amplified by Arm-PCR using iRepertoire HTBI primers. PCR products were gel purified before sequencing. The source study handled its data this way. A total of 62 TRBV and approximately 15 TRBJ segments were identified across samples and were used for gene usage analysis of CDR3 amino acid clonotypes. Filtered high-quality paired reads were merged into contigs using COPE and FqMerger. Contigs were aligned with BLAST to IMGT TRBV, TRBD and TRBJ reference genes, and CDR3 was defined per IMGT. Highly expanded clones were defined as clonotypes with a frequency above 0.1%. Shannon entropy served as the measure of repertoire diversity, while the Gini coefficient captured V-J evenness. Clonotypes shared by more than one individual were considered public. TCRdb redid the processing of the public reads, applying fastp at Q25 and MiXCR, and retained in-frame beta chains. Every entry covers one CDR3 protein and lists the most common genes and DNA from its rows. The V and J calls follow TCRdb's processing rather than the paper's. The sample has 550,000 to 600,000 distinct CDR3 sequences on record, 16% of them singletons. The ten largest clones take up about 12% of the sample.

The CDR1 and CDR2 encoded by the germline V gene (reference sequence) are SEHNR and FQNEAQ. The CDR3 has 15 amino acids, counting the end cysteine and phenylalanine. The read is trimmed to its CDR3 DNA, 45 bases read in frame from base 1. The junction shows trimming of 4 bases on V and 2 bases on J, plus 11 bases between the germline ends. These records were also assigned to another study, of T cells in Graves' hyperthyroidism and ophthalmopathy. Looking at the second paper: A patient counted as having stable Graves' hyperthyroidism if no progression to ophthalmopathy occurred over 18 months of follow-up. Hyperthyroidism patients were newly diagnosed, had a disease duration of under 2 months, and were aged 18 to 65 years. Patients with uncontrolled infections, other autoimmune diseases, pregnancy or lactation were excluded. Diagnoses were established on the basis of clinical symptoms, serum thyroxine and TRAb, thyroid ultrasound, and orbital computed tomography. For the first round of RT-PCR on the TCR CDR3, the HTBI primer set was used together with the Qiagen OneStep RT-PCR kit. Most expanded thyroid clonotypes (frequency above 0.001) were also detected in blood, suggesting blood repertoires may reflect thyroid immune responses. In cross-validation, a model built on a 13 V-J signature told ophthalmopathy apart from stable hyperthyroidism with under 90% sensitivity and about 81% specificity, and in testing the same model reached 80%/75%. In validation, the model predicted progression to ophthalmopathy a median of 6.5 months before onset, with approximately 70% sensitivity and around 76% specificity. To identify TCR V-J signatures that set the groups apart, the researchers used a discovery cohort of about a hundred patients, made up of 40 to 45 with Graves' ophthalmopathy and 57 with stable Graves' hyperthyroidism. An independent validation cohort of under 20 hyperthyroidism patients and 17 patients who later progressed to ophthalmopathy tested prospective prediction of ophthalmopathy. For training and testing, the 100 or so patients in the discovery cohort were randomly divided in a 7:3 ratio. In addition, the study compared T-cell repertoires in thyroid tissue and in blood from roughly 6 Graves' hyperthyroidism patients. After sampling, hyperthyroidism patients received methimazole starting at 30 mg daily, and ophthalmopathy patients received high-dose intravenous methylprednisolone. A second multiplex PCR round built the libraries, followed by size selection and purification. Libraries were sequenced paired-end with 100 bp reads on an Illumina HiSeq2000. SOAPnuke was used to process the raw data, removing reads that contained adapters or uncalled bases, had a mean Phred below 15, or lacked an exact match to the constant primer or identifier. High-quality paired reads were merged using COPE v1.2.5, and each unique nucleotide sequence was defined as a clonotype. MiTCR v1.1 was used to align clonotypes to the IMGT TRBV, TRBD and TRBJ reference segments. The analysis was restricted to V-J combinations with a frequency above 0.0001, which together covered about 99% of the repertoires. A TCS score was defined as the ratio of F50 (clonal expansion) to E x V (chaos), with BLOSUM62-based TCRdist applied between CDR3 peptides within each V-J. Welch's t-statistics and random forest reduced roughly 500 V-J features to 13, which were used in a naive Bayes classifier (R e1071). No statistical method was used to set the sample size in advance, and investigators knew the group allocation. TCR Vbeta CDR3 sequencing of 120 to 150 peripheral blood samples (over 40 ophthalmopathy, 75 to 85 hyperthyroidism and some 17 progressor patients) is reported in the paper.

This TCR was recovered from a man between 18 and 35 years old with Graves disease. Donor details come from another sample of the same person, matched by shared clones. The sequenced sample was peripheral blood mononuclear cells (PBMCs), obtained at new diagnosis, from a patient treated with antithyroid drugs. The chain employs TRBV7-9 and TRBJ2-2; 6 matching bases give a weak D call of TRBD2. The DNA sequence reads TGTGCCAGCAGCTCTCGGGACTCCAACACCGGGGAGCTGTTTTTT. This gives the protein CASSSRDSNTGELFF.